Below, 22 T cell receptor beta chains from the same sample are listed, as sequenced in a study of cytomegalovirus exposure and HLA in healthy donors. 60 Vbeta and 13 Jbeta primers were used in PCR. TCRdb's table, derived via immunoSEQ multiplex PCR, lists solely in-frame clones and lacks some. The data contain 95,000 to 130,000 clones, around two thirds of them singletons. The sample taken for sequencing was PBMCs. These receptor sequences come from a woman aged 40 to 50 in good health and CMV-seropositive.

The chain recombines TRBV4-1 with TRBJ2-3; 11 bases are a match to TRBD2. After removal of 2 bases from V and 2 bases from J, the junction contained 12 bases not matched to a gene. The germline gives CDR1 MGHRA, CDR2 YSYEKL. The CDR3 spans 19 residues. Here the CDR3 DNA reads TGCGCCAGCAGCCAACCCCATCCTAGCGGGAGGCGTCTCACAGATACGCAGTATTTT. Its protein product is CASSQPHPSGRRLTDTQYF.

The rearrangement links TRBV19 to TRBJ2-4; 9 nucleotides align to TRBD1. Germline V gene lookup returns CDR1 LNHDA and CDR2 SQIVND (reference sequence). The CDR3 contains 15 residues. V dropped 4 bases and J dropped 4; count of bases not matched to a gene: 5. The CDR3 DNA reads TGTGCCAGTAGTACCACTGGGACAGGGAAAAACATTCAGTACTTC. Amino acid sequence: CASSTTGTGKNIQYF.

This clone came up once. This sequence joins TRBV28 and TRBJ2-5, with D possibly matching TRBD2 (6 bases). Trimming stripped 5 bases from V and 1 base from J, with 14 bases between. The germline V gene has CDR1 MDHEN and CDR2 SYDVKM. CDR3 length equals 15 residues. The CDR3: CASSPSNSGQETQYF. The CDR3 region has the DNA TGTGCCAGCAGTCCCAGCAATAGCGGCCAAGAGACCCAGTACTTC.

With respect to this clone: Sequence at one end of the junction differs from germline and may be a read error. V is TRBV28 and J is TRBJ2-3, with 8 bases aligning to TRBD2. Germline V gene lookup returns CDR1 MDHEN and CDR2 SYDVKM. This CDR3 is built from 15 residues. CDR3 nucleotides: TGTGCCAGCAGTTTTCGCAGCGGGAGAACAGGTACGCAGTATTTT. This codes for CASSFRSGRTGTQYF.

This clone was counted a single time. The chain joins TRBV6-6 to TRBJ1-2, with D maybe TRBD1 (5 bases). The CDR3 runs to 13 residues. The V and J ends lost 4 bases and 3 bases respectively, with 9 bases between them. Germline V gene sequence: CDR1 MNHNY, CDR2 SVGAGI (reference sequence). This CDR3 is CASSLDSYYGYTF. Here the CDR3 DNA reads TGTGCCAGCAGTTTAGACAGCTACTATGGCTACACCTTC.

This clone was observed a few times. The CDR3 sequence is CASSYLDRADGYTF. The DNA for the CDR3 is TGTGCCAGCAGTTACTTAGACAGGGCGGATGGCTACACCTTC. V is TRBV6-6 and J is TRBJ1-2; 7 bases map to TRBD1. Germline lookup yields CDR1 MNHNY and CDR2 SVGAGI (reference sequence). The length of the CDR3 is 14 residues. Trimming took 1 base from V and 6 from J; bases not matched to a gene: 5.

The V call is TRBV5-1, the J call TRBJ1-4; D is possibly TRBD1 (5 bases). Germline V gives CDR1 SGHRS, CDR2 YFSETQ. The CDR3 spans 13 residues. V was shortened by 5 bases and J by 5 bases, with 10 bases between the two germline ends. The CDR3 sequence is CASRSYRNEKLFF. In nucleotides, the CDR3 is TGCGCCAGCAGGTCTTACAGGAATGAAAAACTGTTTTTT.

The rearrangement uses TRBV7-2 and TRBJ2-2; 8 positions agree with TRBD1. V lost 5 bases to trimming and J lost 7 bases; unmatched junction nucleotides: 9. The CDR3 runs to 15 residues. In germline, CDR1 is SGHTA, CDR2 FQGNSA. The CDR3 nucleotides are TGTGCCAGCAGCATGCAGGGGGCTGGAGGCGGGGAGCTGTTTTTT. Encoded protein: CASSMQGAGGGELFF.

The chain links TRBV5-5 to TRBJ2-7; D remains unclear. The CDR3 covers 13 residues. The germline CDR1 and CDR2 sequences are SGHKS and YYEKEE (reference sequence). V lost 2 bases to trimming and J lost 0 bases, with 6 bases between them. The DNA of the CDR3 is TGTGCCAGCAGCTTTCTGAGCTCCTACGAGCAGTACTTC. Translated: CASSFLSSYEQYF. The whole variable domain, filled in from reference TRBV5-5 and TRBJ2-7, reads DAGVTQSPTHLIKTRGQQVTLRCSPISGHKSVSWYQQVLGQGPQFIFQYYEKEERGRGNFPDRFSARQFPNYSSELNVNALLLGDSALYLCASSFLSSYEQYFGPGTRLTVT.

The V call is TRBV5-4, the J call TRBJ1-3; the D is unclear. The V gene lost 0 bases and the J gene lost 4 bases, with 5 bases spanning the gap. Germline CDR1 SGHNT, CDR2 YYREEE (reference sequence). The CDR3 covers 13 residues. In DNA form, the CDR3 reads TGTGCCAGCAGCTTGGCCCCGGGAAACACCATATATTTT. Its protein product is CASSLAPGNTIYF.

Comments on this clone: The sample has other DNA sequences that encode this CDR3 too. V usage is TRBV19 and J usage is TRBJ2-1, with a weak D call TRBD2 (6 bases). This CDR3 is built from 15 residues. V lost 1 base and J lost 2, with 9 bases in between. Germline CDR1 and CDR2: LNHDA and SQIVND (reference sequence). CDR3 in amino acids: CASSIVSGPYNEQFF. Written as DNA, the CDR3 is TGTGCCAGTAGTATAGTAAGCGGGCCCTACAATGAGCAGTTCTTC. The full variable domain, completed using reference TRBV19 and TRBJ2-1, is DGGITQSPKYLFRKEGQNVTLSCEQNLNHDAMYWYRQDPGQGLRLIYYSQIVNDFQKGDIAEGYSVSREKKESFPLTVTSAQKNPTAFYLCASSIVSGPYNEQFFGPGTRLTVL.

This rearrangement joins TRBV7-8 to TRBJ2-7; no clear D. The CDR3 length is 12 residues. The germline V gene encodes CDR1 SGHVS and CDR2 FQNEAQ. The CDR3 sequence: CATQDGPYEQYF. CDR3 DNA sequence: TGTGCGACCCAGGATGGCCCCTACGAGCAGTACTTC.

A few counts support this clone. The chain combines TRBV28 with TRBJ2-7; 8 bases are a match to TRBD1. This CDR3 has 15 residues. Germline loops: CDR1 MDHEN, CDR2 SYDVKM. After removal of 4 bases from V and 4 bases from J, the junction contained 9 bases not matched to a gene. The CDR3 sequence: CASSSSTGAIYEQYF. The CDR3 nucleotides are TGTGCCAGCAGTTCATCGACAGGGGCCATTTACGAGCAGTACTTC.

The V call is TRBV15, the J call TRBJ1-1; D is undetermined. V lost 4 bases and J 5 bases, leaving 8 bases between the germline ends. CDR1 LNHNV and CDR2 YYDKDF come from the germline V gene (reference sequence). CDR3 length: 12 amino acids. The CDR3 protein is CATSTGWTEAFF. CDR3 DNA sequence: TGTGCCACCAGCACGGGTTGGACTGAAGCTTTCTTT.

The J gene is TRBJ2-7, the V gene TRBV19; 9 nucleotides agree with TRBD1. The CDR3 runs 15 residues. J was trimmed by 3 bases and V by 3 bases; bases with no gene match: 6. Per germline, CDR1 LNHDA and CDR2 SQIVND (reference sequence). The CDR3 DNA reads TGTGCCAGTAGTATCTCCCGGACAGGGGTCTACGAGCAGTACTTC. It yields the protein CASSISRTGVYEQYF.

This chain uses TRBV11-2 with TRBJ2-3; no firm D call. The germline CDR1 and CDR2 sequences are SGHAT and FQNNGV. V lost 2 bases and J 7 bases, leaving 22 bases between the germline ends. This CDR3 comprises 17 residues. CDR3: CASSLFMLERRSHTQYF. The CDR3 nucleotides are TGTGCCAGCAGCTTATTCATGTTGGAGAGGAGATCCCATACGCAGTATTTT.

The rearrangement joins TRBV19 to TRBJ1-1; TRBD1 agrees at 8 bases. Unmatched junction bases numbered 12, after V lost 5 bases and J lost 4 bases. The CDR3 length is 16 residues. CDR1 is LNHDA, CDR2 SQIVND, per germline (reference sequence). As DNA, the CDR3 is TGTGCCAGTAGTTTGTCCTACAGGGGGGTATCCACTGAAGCTTTCTTT. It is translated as CASSLSYRGVSTEAFF.

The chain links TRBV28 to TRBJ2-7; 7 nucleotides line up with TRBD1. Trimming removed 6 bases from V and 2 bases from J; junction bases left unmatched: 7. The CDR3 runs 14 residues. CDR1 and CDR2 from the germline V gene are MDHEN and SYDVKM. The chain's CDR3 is CASRPGTVPYEQYF. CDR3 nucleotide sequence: TGTGCCAGCAGGCCTGGGACAGTGCCCTACGAGCAGTACTTC.

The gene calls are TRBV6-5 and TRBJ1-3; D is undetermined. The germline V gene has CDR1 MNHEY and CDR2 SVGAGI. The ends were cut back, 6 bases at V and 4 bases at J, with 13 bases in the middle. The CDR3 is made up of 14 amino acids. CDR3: CASSLGAYGNTIYF. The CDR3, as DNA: TGTGCCAGCAGCCTCGGAGCGTACGGAAACACCATATATTTT.

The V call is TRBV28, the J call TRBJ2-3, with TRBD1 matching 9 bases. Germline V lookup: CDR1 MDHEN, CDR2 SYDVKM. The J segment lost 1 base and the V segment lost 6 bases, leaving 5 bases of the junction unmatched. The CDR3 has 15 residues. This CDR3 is CASRPTGGGTDTQYF. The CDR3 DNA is TGTGCCAGCAGACCTACAGGGGGCGGCACAGATACGCAGTATTTT.

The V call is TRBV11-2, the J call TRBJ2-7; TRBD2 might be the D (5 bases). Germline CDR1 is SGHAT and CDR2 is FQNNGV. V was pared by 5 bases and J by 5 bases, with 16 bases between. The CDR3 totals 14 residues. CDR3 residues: CASSHPPEVDEQYF. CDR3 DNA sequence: TGTGCCAGCAGCCACCCTCCGGAGGTAGACGAGCAGTACTTC.

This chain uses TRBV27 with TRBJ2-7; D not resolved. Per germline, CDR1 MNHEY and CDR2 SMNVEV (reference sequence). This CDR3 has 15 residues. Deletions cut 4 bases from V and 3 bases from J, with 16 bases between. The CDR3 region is CASSSTPHPIYEQYF. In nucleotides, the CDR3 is TGTGCCAGCAGTTCGACACCCCATCCCATCTACGAGCAGTACTTC.